This T cell receptor beta chain was identified in a study of early T cells in non-severe SARS-CoV-2 infection (dated by TCRdb to the early 2020s). Describing the broader study: Because TCR sequencing relied on bulk RNA taken from unsorted whole blood, pairing of alpha and beta chains was not possible. Beyond this particular receptor, the publication reports: VDJdb matching was skewed toward anti-spike CD8 responses and likely underestimated virus-specific expansions, missing private and CD4 specificities.

From the germline V gene (reference sequence), CDR1 is SEHNR and CDR2 is FQNEAQ. The CDR3 numbers 17 residues from cysteine through phenylalanine. Just CDR3 DNA is preserved here, 51 bases in frame from base 1. V is pared back by 5 bases and J by 0 bases, with 19 bases lying between the germline termini. Receptor libraries were prepared by 5' RACE. The instrument given in TCRdb is NextSeq 500. To correct for sequencing error and PCR bias, the TCR library protocol tagged individual cDNA molecules with unique molecular identifiers. Both TCR alpha and beta chains were sequenced, and tight co-correlation was observed between alpha and beta sequence abundances in each sample. As for the original processing: V gene, J gene and CDR3 annotation of TCR sequences was performed with Decombinator V4. Expanded TCRs were defined as changing significantly between any two time points under a Poisson model with p below 0.0001. TCR abundances were normalised to the total number of TCRs sequenced in each sample and reported as counts per million. TRAV1-2 paired with TRAJ12, TRAJ20 or TRAJ33 defined MAIT TCRs, while TRAV10 paired with TRAJ18 defined iNKT TCRs. A search of VDJdb, accessed on 1 November 2021, was run for TCRs annotated to CMV, EBV and SARS-CoV-2, with TCRs annotated for multiple antigens excluded. The raw public reads went through TCRdb reprocessing: fastp at Q25, MiXCR clone calling, in-frame beta chains kept. Identical CDR3 protein sequences are pooled into one entry, listed with their most common genes and DNA. These V and J calls originate from TCRdb's pipeline instead of the authors' own analysis. This sample gives about 110,000 distinct CDR3 sequences in total; roughly 13% of them show up just once. Of the sample, 3.5% to 4% falls within the top ten clones.

This clonotype was detected ten times or more. It has no known antigen specificity. No base qualities exist here, and no much larger clone lies one base off it. Set within a cohort of healthcare workers in London, UK, this nested case-control study involved weekly PCR testing of nasopharyngeal swabs along with blood sampling. Healthcare workers were enrolled in the week of the UK lockdown, from 23 to 31 March 2020, and were followed every week for up to roughly 16 weeks. The sample here was whole blood, taken at baseline. The TCR comes from an adult who was a healthcare worker with PCR-confirmed SARS-CoV-2 infection or an uninfected control (not recorded which). The V and J segments used are TRBV7-9 and TRBJ1-1; matching of 6 bases hints at TRBD1 as the D gene. The nucleotides read TGTGCCAGCAGCCCCTCTTTACAGGGAAATATGAACACTGAAGCTTTCTTT. Translated, this gives CASSPSLQGNMNTEAFF.